The T cell receptor (beta chain) under discussion was sequenced for a study of T-cell memory formation after mild COVID-19. General study findings and limits: The finding that pre-infection memory included some responding clones suggested that cross-reactive memory joined. CD4/CD8 balance held among clones contracting day 15 to 85, and later expanders leaned CD4+. Clonal second-wave expansions that peaked on day 37 had unconfirmed SARS-CoV-2 specificity.

TCRdb used MiXCR to reprocess the 5' RACE reads, holding one entry per CDR3 protein. The sample consists of about 470,000 distinct CDR3 sequences, 15% to 20% of them appearing once. About this clonotype: The antigen is not known.

Trimming cost V 5 bases and J 7 bases; bases outside gene matches: 13. There are 16 residues in the CDR3. In germline, CDR1 is SGHTA, CDR2 FQGNSA. The rearrangement joins TRBV7-2 to TRBJ2-3, with TRBD2 matching 9 bases. This TCR was sampled from an adult woman who had mild COVID-19 (a few samples of this study predate the infection). Cell type and time point are not known. The specimen was PBMCs or a T cell subset sorted from them (not recorded which). Here the CDR3 DNA reads TGTGCCAGCAGCCCAACGCCAGCGGGAGGAGCAAATACGCAGTATTTT. Translated: CASSPTPAGGANTQYF.